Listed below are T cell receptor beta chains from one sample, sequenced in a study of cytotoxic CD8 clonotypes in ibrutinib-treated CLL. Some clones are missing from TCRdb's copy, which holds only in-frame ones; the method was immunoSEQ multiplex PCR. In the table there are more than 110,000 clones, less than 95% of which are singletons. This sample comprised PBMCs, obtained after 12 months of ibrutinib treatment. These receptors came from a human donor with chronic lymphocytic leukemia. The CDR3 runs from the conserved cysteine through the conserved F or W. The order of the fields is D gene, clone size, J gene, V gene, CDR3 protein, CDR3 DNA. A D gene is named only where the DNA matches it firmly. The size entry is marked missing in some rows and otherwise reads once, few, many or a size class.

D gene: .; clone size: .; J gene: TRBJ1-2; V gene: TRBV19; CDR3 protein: CASASTGATYGYTF; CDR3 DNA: TGTGCCAGTGCGAGTACGGGGGCGACGTATGGCTACACCTTC
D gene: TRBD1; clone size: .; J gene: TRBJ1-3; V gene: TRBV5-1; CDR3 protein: CASSLDQQGAPGNTIYF; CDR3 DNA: TGCGCCAGCAGCTTGGATCAACAGGGGGCGCCTGGAAACACCATATATTTT
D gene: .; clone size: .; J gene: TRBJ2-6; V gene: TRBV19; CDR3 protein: CASSLPGRSSGANVLTF; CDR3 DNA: TGTGCCAGTAGTCTCCCGGGACGGAGCTCTGGGGCCAACGTCCTGACTTTC
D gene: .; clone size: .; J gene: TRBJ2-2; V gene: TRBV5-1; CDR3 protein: CASSLGTDGELFF; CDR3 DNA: TGCGCCAGCAGCTTGGGGACAGACGGGGAGCTGTTTTTT
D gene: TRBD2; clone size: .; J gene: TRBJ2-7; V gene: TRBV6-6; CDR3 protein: CASSYFREAYEQYF; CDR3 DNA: TGTGCCAGCAGTTACTTCCGGGAGGCCTACGAGCAGTACTTC
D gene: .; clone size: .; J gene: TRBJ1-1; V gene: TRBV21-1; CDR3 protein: CASSKRAARNTEAFF; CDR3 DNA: TGTGCCAGCAGCAAGAGGGCGGCCCGGAACACTGAAGCTTTCTTT
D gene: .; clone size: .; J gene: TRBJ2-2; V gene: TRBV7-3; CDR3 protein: CASSSTAGLNTGELFF; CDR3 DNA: TGTGCCAGCAGCTCCACAGCAGGCCTGAACACCGGGGAGCTGTTTTTT
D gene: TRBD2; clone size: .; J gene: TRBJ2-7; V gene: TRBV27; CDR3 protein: CASSSGTSGASSYEQYF; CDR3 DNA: TGTGCCAGCAGTTCTGGGACTAGCGGGGCAAGCTCCTACGAGCAGTACTTC
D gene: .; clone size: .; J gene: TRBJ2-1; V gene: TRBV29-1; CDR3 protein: CSVVGGYNEQFF; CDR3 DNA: TGCAGCGTTGTGGGTGGATACAATGAGCAGTTCTTC
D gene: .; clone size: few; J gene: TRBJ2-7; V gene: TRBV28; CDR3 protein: CASSPSGSSFEQYF; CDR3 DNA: TGTGCCAGCAGCCCATCGGGGTCCTCCTTCGAGCAGTACTTC
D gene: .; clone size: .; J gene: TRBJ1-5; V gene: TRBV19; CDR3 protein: CASGGSGGARSNQPQHF; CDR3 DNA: TGTGCCAGTGGCGGGTCGGGGGGGGCCAGGAGCAATCAGCCCCAGCATTTT
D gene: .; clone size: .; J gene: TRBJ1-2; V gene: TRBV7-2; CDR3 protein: CASSPYSHPDGYTF; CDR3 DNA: TGTGCCAGCAGCCCGTACTCCCACCCTGATGGCTACACCTTC
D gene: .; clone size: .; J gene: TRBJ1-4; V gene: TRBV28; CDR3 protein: CASSFGGTGDEKLFF; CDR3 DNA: TGTGCCAGCAGTTTTGGGGGAACCGGCGATGAAAAACTGTTTTTT
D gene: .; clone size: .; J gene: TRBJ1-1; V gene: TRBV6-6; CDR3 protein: CASSYGNLNTEAFF; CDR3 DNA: TGTGCCAGCAGTTATGGGAACTTGAACACTGAAGCTTTCTTT
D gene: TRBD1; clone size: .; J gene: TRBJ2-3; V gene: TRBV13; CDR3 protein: CASSRDRGARGTDTQYF; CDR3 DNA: TGTGCCAGCAGCCGGGACAGGGGCGCCCGCGGGACAGATACGCAGTATTTT
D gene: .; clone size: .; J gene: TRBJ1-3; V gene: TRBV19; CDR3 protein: CASTDRSSGNTIYF; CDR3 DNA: TGTGCCAGTACCGACAGGAGCTCTGGAAACACCATATATTTT
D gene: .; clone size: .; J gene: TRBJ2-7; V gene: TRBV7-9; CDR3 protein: CASSLPDRDYEQYF; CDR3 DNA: TGTGCCAGCAGCTTACCCGACAGAGACTACGAGCAGTACTTC
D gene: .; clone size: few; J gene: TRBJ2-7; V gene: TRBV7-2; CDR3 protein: CASSSFQSYEQYF; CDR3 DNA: TGTGCCAGCAGCTCATTTCAGTCCTACGAGCAGTACTTC
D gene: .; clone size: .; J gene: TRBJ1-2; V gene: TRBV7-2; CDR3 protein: CASSLYRVPYGYTF; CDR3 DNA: TGTGCCAGCAGCTTATACAGGGTCCCCTATGGCTACACCTTC
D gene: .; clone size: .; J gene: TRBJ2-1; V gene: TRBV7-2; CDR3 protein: CASRLLRGSYNEQFF; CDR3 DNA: TGTGCCAGCAGACTACTCAGGGGCTCCTACAATGAGCAGTTCTTC
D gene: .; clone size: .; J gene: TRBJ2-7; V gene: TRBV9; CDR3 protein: CASSVGSGGGHEQYF; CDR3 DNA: TGTGCCAGCAGCGTAGGAAGCGGAGGAGGCCACGAGCAGTACTTC
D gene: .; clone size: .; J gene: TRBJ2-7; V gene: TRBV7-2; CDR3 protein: CASSLYVQRGEQYF; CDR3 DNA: TGTGCCAGCAGCTTATATGTCCAGCGCGGCGAGCAGTACTTC
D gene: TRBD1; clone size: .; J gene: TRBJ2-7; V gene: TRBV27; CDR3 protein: CASSLKIRGSRDEQYF; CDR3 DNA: TGTGCCAGCAGTTTAAAAATCAGGGGGTCTAGGGACGAGCAGTACTTC
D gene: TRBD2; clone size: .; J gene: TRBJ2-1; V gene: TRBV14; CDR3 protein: CASSLGRAVSYNEQFF; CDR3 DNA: TGTGCCAGCAGCCTCGGGAGGGCCGTCTCCTACAATGAGCAGTTCTTC
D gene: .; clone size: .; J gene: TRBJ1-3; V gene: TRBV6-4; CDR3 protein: CASRNERFSGNTIYF; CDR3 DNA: TGTGCCAGCAGGAACGAACGGTTCTCTGGAAACACCATATATTTT
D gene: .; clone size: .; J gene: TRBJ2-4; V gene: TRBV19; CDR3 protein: CASSMGGDRNIQYF; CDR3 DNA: TGTGCCAGTAGTATGGGTGGTGATAGAAACATTCAGTACTTC
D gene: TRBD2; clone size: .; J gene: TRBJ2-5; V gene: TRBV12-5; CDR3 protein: CASGRGLAGEETQYF; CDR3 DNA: TGTGCTAGTGGTCGGGGACTAGCGGGAGAAGAGACCCAGTACTTC
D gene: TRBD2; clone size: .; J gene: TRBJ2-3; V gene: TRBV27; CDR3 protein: CASISGTSGPRADTQYF; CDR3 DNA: TGTGCCAGCATCTCCGGGACTAGCGGGCCGAGGGCAGATACGCAGTATTTT
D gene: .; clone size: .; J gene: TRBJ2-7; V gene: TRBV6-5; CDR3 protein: CATDYEQYF; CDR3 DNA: TGTGCCACCGACTACGAGCAGTACTTC
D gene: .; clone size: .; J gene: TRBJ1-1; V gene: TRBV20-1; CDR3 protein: CSARDRRDLF; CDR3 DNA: TGCAGTGCTAGAGACAGGAGGGATCTCTTT
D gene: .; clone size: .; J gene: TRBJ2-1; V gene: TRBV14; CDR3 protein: CASSHDVGPSYNEQFF; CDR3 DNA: TGTGCCAGCAGCCACGATGTGGGCCCGTCCTACAATGAGCAGTTCTTC
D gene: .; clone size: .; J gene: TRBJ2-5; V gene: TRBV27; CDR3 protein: CASSLGKTQYF; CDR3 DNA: TGTGCCAGCAGTTTAGGGAAGACCCAGTACTTC
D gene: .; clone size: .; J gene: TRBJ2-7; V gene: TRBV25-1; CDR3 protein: CASSEFRPPYEQYF; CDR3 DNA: TGTGCCAGCAGTGAATTCCGGCCGCCGTACGAGCAGTACTTC
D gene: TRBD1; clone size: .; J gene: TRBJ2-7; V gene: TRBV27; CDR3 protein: CASGPDRGLGEQYF; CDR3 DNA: TGTGCCAGCGGGCCGGACAGGGGATTAGGCGAGCAGTACTTC
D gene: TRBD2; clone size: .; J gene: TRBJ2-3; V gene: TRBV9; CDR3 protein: CASSLRATSGSGVDTQYF; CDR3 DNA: TGTGCCAGCAGCTTACGGGCGACTAGCGGGAGTGGAGTAGATACGCAGTATTTT
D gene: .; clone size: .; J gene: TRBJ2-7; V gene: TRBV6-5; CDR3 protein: CASSYSRQGGYEQYF; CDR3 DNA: TGTGCCAGCAGTTATTCTAGGCAGGGAGGCTACGAGCAGTACTTC
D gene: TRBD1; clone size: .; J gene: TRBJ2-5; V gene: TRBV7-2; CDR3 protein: CASSLGGRGQETQYF; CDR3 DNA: TGTGCCAGCAGCTTAGGTGGCAGGGGGCAAGAGACCCAGTACTTC
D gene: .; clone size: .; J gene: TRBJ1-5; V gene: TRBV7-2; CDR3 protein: CASNLGEQVNNQPQHF; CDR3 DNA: TGTGCCAGCAACCTGGGGGAACAGGTGAACAATCAGCCCCAGCATTTT
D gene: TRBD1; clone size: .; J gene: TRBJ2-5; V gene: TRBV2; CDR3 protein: CASRTGGVETQYF; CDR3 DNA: TGTGCCAGCCGGACAGGGGGCGTGGAGACCCAGTACTTC
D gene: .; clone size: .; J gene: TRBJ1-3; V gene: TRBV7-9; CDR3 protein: CASSLGSGFDGNTIYF; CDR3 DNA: TGTGCCAGCAGCTTAGGGTCAGGCTTCGATGGAAACACCATATATTTT
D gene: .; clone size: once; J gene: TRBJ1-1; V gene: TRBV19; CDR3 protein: CASSISLSLVGNTEAFF; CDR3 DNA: TGTGCCAGTAGTATATCCCTGAGTCTAGTAGGGAACACTGAAGCTTTCTTT
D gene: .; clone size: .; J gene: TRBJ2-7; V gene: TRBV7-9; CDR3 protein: CASSLEPTSEQYF; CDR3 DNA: TGTGCCAGCAGCTTAGAGCCTACTAGCGAGCAGTACTTC
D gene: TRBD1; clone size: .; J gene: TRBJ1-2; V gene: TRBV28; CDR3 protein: CASSSGGRLKDGYTF; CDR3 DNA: TGTGCCAGCAGTTCAGGGGGCCGGTTAAAAGATGGCTACACCTTC
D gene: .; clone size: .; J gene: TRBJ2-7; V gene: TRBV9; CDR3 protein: CASSVGGDNYEQYF; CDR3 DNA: TGTGCCAGCAGCGTAGGGGGGGACAACTACGAGCAGTACTTC
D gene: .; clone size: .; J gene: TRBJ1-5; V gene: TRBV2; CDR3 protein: CASSATVGGNQPQHF; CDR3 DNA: TGTGCCAGCAGTGCGACGGTTGGGGGCAATCAGCCCCAGCATTTT
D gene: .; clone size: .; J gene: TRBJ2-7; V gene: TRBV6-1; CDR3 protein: CASSETFRVGSYEQYF; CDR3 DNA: TGTGCCAGCAGTGAGACCTTCAGGGTCGGAAGCTACGAGCAGTACTTC
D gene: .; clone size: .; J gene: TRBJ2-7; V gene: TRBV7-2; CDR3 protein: CASSLRAISAEQYF; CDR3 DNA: TGTGCCAGCAGCTTACGAGCTATCTCCGCCGAGCAGTACTTC